One and the same sample provided the 12 T cell receptor beta chains below, sequenced in a study of shared clonotypes between healthy human individuals. Assay used: immunoSEQ multiplex PCR; TCRdb lists only in-frame clones, some missing. The sample yields about 500,000 clones, 60% to 80% seen once. Sequencing was done on a sample of PBMCs. The receptors derive from a woman aged 40-49 years in good health. Some clones in this sample may be carry-over from other donors' samples.

A remark on this clone: The junction departs from germline at one end; a sequencing error may be responsible. J is TRBJ2-3 and V is TRBV27, with 8 positions matching TRBD2. The CDR3 covers 16 residues. CDR1 MNHEY and CDR2 SMNVEV come from the germline V gene (reference sequence). The CDR3 sequence is CASSLGGGIPLAQIRF. The CDR3 DNA reads TGTGCCAGCAGTTTGGGCGGGGGGATCCCTCTAGCACAGATCCGATTT.

This clone was picked up a small number of times. The genes are TRBV15 and TRBJ1-5; D is unclear. The CDR3 is made up of 15 amino acids. Trimming pared 0 bases from V and 4 bases from J, leaving 10 bases between. In germline, CDR1 is LNHNV, CDR2 YYDKDF (reference sequence). The CDR3: CATSRDGGRNQPQHF. The DNA of the CDR3 is TGTGCCACCAGCAGAGATGGCGGCAGGAATCAGCCCCAGCATTTT.

The chain is built from TRBV28 and TRBJ2-7, with 13 bases matching TRBD2. The trim removed 5 bases at V and 0 bases at J, leaving 13 bases unmatched. The germline gives CDR1 MDHEN, CDR2 SYDVKM. The CDR3 sequence is 19 residues long. This CDR3 is CASSQTSGRALKYSYEQYF. The DNA for the CDR3 is TGTGCCAGCAGTCAAACTAGCGGGAGGGCCCTAAAATACTCCTACGAGCAGTACTTC.

CDR3 coding DNA: TGTGCCTGGAGTGGCACAGGATTCGCTGAAGCTTTCTTT. This codes for CAWSGTGFAEAFF. The chain employs TRBV30 and TRBJ1-1, with a tentative D call TRBD1 (5 bases). The CDR3 consists of 13 residues. Per germline, CDR1 GTSNPN and CDR2 SVGIG (reference sequence). Trimming took 1 base from V and 6 from J, leaving 12 bases between them.

In the case of this clone: Given a far larger clone just one base away, this is likely a sequencing read error. V gene TRBV2 combines with J gene TRBJ2-7, with no clear D. This CDR3 is built from 13 residues. CDR1 and CDR2 (germline): SNHLY, FYNNEI. The CDR3 DNA sequence: TGTGCCAGCGGTGATAGGCAACCTTACGAGCAGTACTTC. Translation: CASGDRQPYEQYF.

Only a few counts were recorded for this clone. The chain recombines TRBV14 with TRBJ1-2; TRBD1 might be the D (6 bases). The CDR3 is made up of 17 amino acids. V shed 3 bases and J shed 8 bases, with 25 bases lying between them. From germline, CDR1 is SGHDN and CDR2 FVKESK. The CDR3 DNA sequence: TGTGCCAGCAGCCACCGGGGAGAATCCAGGGGCGCCGGGGGCTACACCTTC. This encodes CASSHRGESRGAGGYTF.

The J gene is TRBJ1-4, the V gene TRBV30, with D maybe TRBD1 (5 bases). The V end lost 5 bases, the J end lost 3 bases, and 10 bases lay between the germline ends. CDR1 GTSNPN and CDR2 SVGIG come from the germline V gene (reference sequence). The CDR3 runs to 13 residues. The CDR3 here is CAWDRDSNEKLFF. CDR3 coding DNA: TGTGCCTGGGACCGGGACTCTAATGAAAAACTGTTTTTT. Based on the CDR3 plus reference TRBV30 and TRBJ1-4, the full variable domain is SQTIHQWPATLVQPVGSPLSLECTVEGTSNPNLYWYRQAAGRGLQLLFYSVGIGQISSEVPQNLSASRPQDRQFILSSKKLLLSDSGFYLCAWDRDSNEKLFFGSGTQLSVL.

Of note for this clone: One base away lies a much larger clone, so this may be a sequencing read error. This sequence joins TRBV9 and TRBJ1-1; D is perhaps TRBD1 (6 bases). There are 14 residues in the CDR3. Between the trimmed V and J ends, which lost 0 bases and 1 base, there was a span of 7 bases. From germline, CDR1 is SGDLS and CDR2 YYNGEE. CDR3 sequence (DNA): TGTGCCAGCAGCGTAGACAGGGCGAACACTGAAGCTTTCTTT. Protein product: CASSVDRANTEAFF.

This chain connects TRBV19 to TRBJ1-2, with D perhaps matching TRBD1 (5 bases). The CDR3 contains 14 residues. Trimming left V 4 bases short and J 6 bases short, with 15 bases between. Germline V gene sequence: CDR1 LNHDA, CDR2 SQIVND (reference sequence). CDR3 sequence: CASSNFMGTDGYTF. The CDR3 bases are TGTGCCAGTAGTAACTTCATGGGGACTGATGGCTACACCTTC.

Of note for this clone: Different DNA sequences within this sample yield the same CDR3. The chain links TRBV4-1 to TRBJ2-7; 12 nucleotides match TRBD2. CDR3 size: 16 residues. The germline V gene encodes CDR1 MGHRA and CDR2 YSYEKL. Germline trimming cut 1 base from V and 3 bases from J; bases unmatched to any gene: 4. The DNA for the CDR3 is TGCGCCAGCAGCCAAGCTAGCGGGAGGGCCAACTACGAGCAGTACTTC. Its protein is CASSQASGRANYEQYF.

The chain has TRBV7-2 and TRBJ1-4, with TRBD1 matching 9 bases. Germline-derived CDR1 and CDR2 are SGHTA and FQGNSA. J lost 2 bases, V lost 5 bases, and 12 bases had no gene match. The CDR3 contains 18 residues. The CDR3 reads CASSPKTGGIGTNEKLFF. The CDR3 bases are TGTGCCAGCAGCCCGAAGACAGGGGGTATTGGGACTAATGAAAAACTGTTTTTT.

The table lists this clone with a count of one. The germline gene is not matched at one end of the junction; a read error may be the cause. The chain employs TRBV7-6 and TRBJ2-3; D not certain. CDR3 length equals 15 residues. CDR1 and CDR2 (germline): SGHVS, FNYEAQ. CDR3 protein: CAGSSLQLSTDTQYF. In nucleotides, the CDR3 is TGTGCCGGCAGCTCTTTACAGCTTAGCACAGATACGCAGTATTTT. Based on the CDR3 plus reference TRBV7-6 and TRBJ2-3, the full variable domain is GAGVSQSPRYKVTKRGQDVALRCDPISGHVSLYWYRQALGQGPEFLTYFNYEAQQDKSGLPNDRFSAERPEGSISTLTIQRTEQRDSAMYRCAGSSLQLSTDTQYFGPGTRLTVL.